This T cell receptor (beta chain) was obtained from a study of CD8 T cells in Susac syndrome. RNA in amounts of roughly 0.5 to 1 ug was reverse transcribed with random hexamers. TCRdb re-derived calls from the immunoSEQ multiplex PCR reads in MiXCR, one entry per CDR3 protein. Of around 99,000 distinct CDR3 sequences in the sample, roughly 97% were seen once. V lost 5 bases to trimming and J lost 6 bases; unmatched junction nucleotides: 7. The CDR3 runs to 13 residues. Germline-derived CDR1 and CDR2 are MNHEY and SVGAGI. The receptor was isolated from a human donor in good health. The sample comprised CD4+ T cells from PBMCs. The chain employs TRBV6-5 and TRBJ2-7; 7 nucleotides align to TRBD1. DNA for the CDR3: TGTGCCAGCAGTCGACAGGGAACGGGCGAGCAGTACTTC. Translation: CASSRQGTGEQYF.